The subject of this entry is one TCR beta chain. The antigen is not known. This sample is drawn from a study of cytomegalovirus exposure and HLA in healthy donors. The study ran its PCR with 60 Vbeta and 13 Jbeta primers. Clones were sequenced by immunoSEQ multiplex PCR, and TCRdb holds only the in-frame ones, with some missing. Here the sample spans 55,000 to 85,000 clones, 55% to 80% being singletons. Study outcomes and limitations: Productive status was seen about 90% or about 30% of the time for most TCR beta V segments in an earlier analysis.

Looked up from germline, CDR1 is SNHLY and CDR2 is FYNNEI. The trim removed 6 bases at V and 1 base at J, leaving 1 base unmatched. This CDR3 region has 14 residues. V and J are TRBV2 and TRBJ1-5; 9 bases are shared with TRBD1. The source of this sequence is a woman in her 50s in good health and CMV-seronegative. Sequences were obtained from PBMCs. The CDR3 region has the DNA TGTGCCAGCAGAGGGACAGGGAGCAATCAGCCCCAGCATTTT. It encodes CASRGTGSNQPQHF.